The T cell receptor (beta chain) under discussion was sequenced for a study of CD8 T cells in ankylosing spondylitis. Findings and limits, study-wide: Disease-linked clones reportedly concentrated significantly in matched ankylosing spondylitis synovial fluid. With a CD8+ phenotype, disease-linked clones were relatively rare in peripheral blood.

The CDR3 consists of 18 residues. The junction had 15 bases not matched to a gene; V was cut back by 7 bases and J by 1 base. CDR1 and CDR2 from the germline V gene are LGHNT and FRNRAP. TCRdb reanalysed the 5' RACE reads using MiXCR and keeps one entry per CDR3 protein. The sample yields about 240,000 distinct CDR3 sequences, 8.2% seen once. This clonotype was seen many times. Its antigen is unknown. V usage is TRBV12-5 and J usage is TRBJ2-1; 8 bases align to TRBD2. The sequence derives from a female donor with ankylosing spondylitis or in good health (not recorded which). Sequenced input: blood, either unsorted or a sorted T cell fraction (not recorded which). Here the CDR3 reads CASATRGALAVSYNEQFF. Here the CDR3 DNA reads TGTGCTAGTGCCACCCGAGGGGCACTAGCGGTATCCTACAATGAGCAGTTCTTC.